The following is a T cell receptor beta chain sequence with its context. The data were taken from a study of T-cell memory formation after mild COVID-19. Study in general: TCR clusters mostly belonged to single donors.

TCRdb recomputed calls from the 5' RACE reads with MiXCR, one row per CDR3 protein. Of fewer than 300,000 distinct CDR3 sequences listed, roughly a sixth are singletons. Sequencing input: PBMCs or a T cell subset sorted from them (not recorded which). The clonotype originates from a man aged 18 to 29 who had mild COVID-19 (a few samples of this study predate the infection). Cell type and time point are not known.

CDR3 sequence: CASSLAGLAGGLLNEQFF. The CDR3 nucleotides are TGTGCCAGCAGCTTAGCCGGACTAGCGGGGGGGCTCCTCAATGAGCAGTTCTTC. The chain joins TRBV7-6 to TRBJ2-1; 15 nucleotides match TRBD2. In germline, CDR1 is SGHVS, CDR2 FNYEAQ. This CDR3 spans 18 amino acids. Losses at the gene ends were 0 bases for V and 6 bases for J; bases not matched to a gene: 6. The whole variable domain, filled in from reference TRBV7-6 and TRBJ2-1, reads GAGVSQSPRYKVTKRGQDVALRCDPISGHVSLYWYRQALGQGPEFLTYFNYEAQQDKSGLPNDRFSAERPEGSISTLTIQRTEQRDSAMYRCASSLAGLAGGLLNEQFFGPGTRLTVL.